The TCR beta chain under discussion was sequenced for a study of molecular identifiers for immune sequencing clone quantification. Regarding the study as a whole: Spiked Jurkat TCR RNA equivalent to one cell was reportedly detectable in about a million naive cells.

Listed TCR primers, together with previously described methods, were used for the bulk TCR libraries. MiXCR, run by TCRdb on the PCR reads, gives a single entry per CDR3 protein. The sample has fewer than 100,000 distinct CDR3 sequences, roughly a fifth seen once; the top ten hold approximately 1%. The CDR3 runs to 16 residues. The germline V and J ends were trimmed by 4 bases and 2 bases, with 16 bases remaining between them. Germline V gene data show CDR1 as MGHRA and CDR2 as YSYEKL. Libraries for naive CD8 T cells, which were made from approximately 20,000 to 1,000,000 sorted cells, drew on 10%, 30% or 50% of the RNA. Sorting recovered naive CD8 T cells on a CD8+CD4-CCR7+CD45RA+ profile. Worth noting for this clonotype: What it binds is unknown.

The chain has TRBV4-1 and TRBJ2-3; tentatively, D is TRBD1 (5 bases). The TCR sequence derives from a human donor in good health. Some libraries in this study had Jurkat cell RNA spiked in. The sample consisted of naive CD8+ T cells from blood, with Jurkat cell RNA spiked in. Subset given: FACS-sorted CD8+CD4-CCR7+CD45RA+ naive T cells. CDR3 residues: CASSLASQGATDTQYF. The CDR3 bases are TGCGCCAGCAGCCTAGCCTCCCAAGGGGCCACAGATACGCAGTATTTT.